The 10 T cell receptor beta chains below were found in one sample sequenced in a study of lymphopenia after photon versus proton radiotherapy. Repertoires were generated with immunoSEQ multiplex PCR, while TCRdb's copy carries only in-frame clones and drops some. The profile shows 20,000 to 25,000 clones, 85% of them singletons. Sequenced material: peripheral blood, taken from a patient treated with photon-based radiotherapy. These receptor sequences come from a man in his sixties with pancreatic cancer.

The chain joins TRBV5-6 to TRBJ2-1, with D possibly matching TRBD1 (6 bases). The length of the CDR3 is 15 residues. The germline gives CDR1 SGHDT, CDR2 YYEEEE. Trimming left V 1 base short and J 0 bases short, with 8 bases between. The CDR3 nucleotides are TGTGCCAGCAGCTTGCGGGACACCTCCTACAATGAGCAGTTCTTC. Protein product: CASSLRDTSYNEQFF.

The gene calls are TRBV5-1 and TRBJ2-2; 8 bases map to TRBD1. V dropped 0 bases and J dropped 1; count of bases not matched to a gene: 8. The CDR3 has 18 amino acids. Germline V gene data show CDR1 as SGHRS and CDR2 as YFSETQ. CDR3 sequence reads: CASSLVPGGAGNTGELFF. CDR3 nucleotides: TGCGCCAGCAGCTTGGTCCCAGGGGGCGCGGGGAACACCGGGGAGCTGTTTTTT.

Only a few counts were recorded for this clone. The chain couples TRBV7-8 to TRBJ1-5; 9 nucleotides agree with TRBD1. CDR3 length: 17 residues. Trimming at V came to 5 bases and at J to 4 bases, leaving 12 bases not matched to a gene. Germline V CDR1 and CDR2: SGHVS, FQNEAQ. The CDR3 DNA reads TGTGCCAGCAGCCTGACAGGGGGGACAGCAGGGAATCAGCCCCAGCATTTT. It yields the protein CASSLTGGTAGNQPQHF.

This sequence joins TRBV4-1 and TRBJ2-5, with unresolved D. The CDR3 totals 12 residues. The ends were cut back, 5 bases at V and 7 bases at J, with 11 bases in the middle. The germline gives CDR1 MGHRA, CDR2 YSYEKL. The CDR3 loop is CASSANWGTQYF. The CDR3 coding sequence is TGCGCCAGCAGCGCAAATTGGGGGACCCAGTACTTC.

The chain combines TRBV5-1 with TRBJ1-6; possibly TRBD1 for D (6 bases). Trimming removed 2 bases from V and 4 bases from J, with 10 bases in between. The CDR3 covers 15 residues. Germline CDR1 and CDR2: SGHRS and YFSETQ. The CDR3 DNA reads TGCGCCAGCAGCTTAGGACAGCCTTATAATTCACCCCTCCACTTT. As protein: CASSLGQPYNSPLHF.

This chain joins TRBV27 and TRBJ2-5, with 9 bases matching TRBD1. CDR1 is MNHEY and CDR2 is SMNVEV in the germline V gene (reference sequence). There are 13 residues in the CDR3. V shed 5 bases and J 5 bases; nucleotides not matched to a gene: 3. The CDR3 DNA reads TGTGCCAGCAGTGAACAGGGGGCGGAGACCCAGTACTTC. It codes for CASSEQGAETQYF.

This rearrangement joins TRBV11-2 to TRBJ1-1, with 10 bases matching TRBD1. CDR1 is SGHAT, CDR2 FQNNGV, per germline. The junction had 10 bases not matched to a gene; V was cut back by 2 bases and J by 10 bases. The CDR3 consists of 15 residues. The CDR3 reads CASSLYRRDRGRAFF. As DNA, the CDR3 is TGTGCCAGCAGCTTATACCGCCGGGACAGGGGAAGAGCTTTCTTT.

The rearrangement uses TRBV18 and TRBJ1-1, with D uncertain. Germline-derived CDR1 and CDR2 are KGHSH and LQKENI. The V end was cut by 3 bases, the J end by 0 bases, with 5 bases between. The CDR3 length is 13 residues. This CDR3 is CASSPNLNTEAFF. The CDR3 coding sequence is TGTGCCAGCTCACCTAATCTGAACACTGAAGCTTTCTTT.

Turning to this clone: Sequence at one end of the junction differs from germline and may be a read error. The chain links TRBV4-1 to TRBJ2-7, with 9 positions matching TRBD2. The CDR3 loop spans 16 amino acids. Germline V gene lookup returns CDR1 MGHRA and CDR2 YSYEKL. CDR3 protein: CASSQQGLASSYEQCF. In DNA, the CDR3 is TGCGCCAGCAGCCAACAAGGACTAGCGTCTTCCTACGAGCAGTGCTTC.

This clone is a singleton in its sample. The chain is built from TRBV19 and TRBJ1-5; 7 bases line up with TRBD1. Trimming took 6 bases from V and 4 from J; bases not matched to a gene: 9. Germline CDR1 is LNHDA and CDR2 is SQIVND (reference sequence). This CDR3 comprises 15 residues. CDR3 amino acids: CASSSGTATNQPQHF. The CDR3 region has the DNA TGTGCCAGTAGCTCCGGGACAGCGACGAATCAGCCCCAGCATTTT.